This T cell receptor (beta chain) was obtained from a study of vaccination and CD4 T cells after COVID-19. Across the study: Each post-COVID sample was drawn after diagnosis, and the median interval was around 100 days (range 35 to 161).

This clonotype was observed a few times. Its target is unknown. Time point reported: late sampling 161 to 241 days after vaccination in a few convalescent patients. Study-level results: Spike mono-reactivity was evident in 304 of the 307 vaccine-specific clones derived from convalescent patients. Median SARS-CoV-2-reactive clonotypes rose from around 19 to 38, not significantly.

MiXCR, run by TCRdb on the PCR reads, gives a single entry per CDR3 protein. The sample lists around 31,000 distinct CDR3 sequences, 49% occurring once. This CDR3 is built from 13 residues. Germline CDR1 is LNHDA and CDR2 is SQIVND (reference sequence). The V end lost 3 bases, the J end lost 6 bases, and 11 bases lay between the germline ends. This clonotype was obtained from a human donor who had recovered from COVID-19. This rearrangement joins TRBV19 to TRBJ1-2, with D tentatively TRBD1 (6 bases). This sample comprised CD4+ T cells from blood, obtained about 7 months after SARS-CoV-2 vaccination. CDR3 sequence reads: CASSILTGDGYTF. The CDR3 DNA follows: TGTGCCAGTAGTATCTTGACAGGTGATGGCTACACCTTC. Together with reference TRBV19 and TRBJ1-2, the CDR3 gives the full variable domain: DGGITQSPKYLFRKEGQNVTLSCEQNLNHDAMYWYRQDPGQGLRLIYYSQIVNDFQKGDIAEGYSVSREKKESFPLTVTSAQKNPTAFYLCASSILTGDGYTFGSGTRLTVV.